One sample yielded the 5 T cell receptor beta chains listed below, sequenced in a study of T cells in Graves' hyperthyroidism and ophthalmopathy. Amplified TCR beta CDR3 regions derived from RNA transcripts. TCR CDR3 regions were first amplified by RT-PCR with HTBI primers. A single record per CDR3 protein comes from TCRdb applying MiXCR to the multiplex PCR reads. Of about 99,000 distinct CDR3 sequences listed, over 45% are singletons. Sequenced sample: blood. The receptors come from a man aged 35-49 years with Graves' hyperthyroidism.

The rearrangement links TRBV7-9 to TRBJ2-1; the match to TRBD2 covers 14 bases. From germline, CDR1 is SEHNR and CDR2 FQNEAQ (reference sequence). Trimming took 2 bases from V and 9 from J; bases not matched to a gene: 6. This CDR3 region has 16 residues. The CDR3 region has the DNA TGTGCCAGCAGCTTAAAGGGACTAGCGGGAGTCGGTGAGCAGTTCTTC. Translated, it gives CASSLKGLAGVGEQFF.

This clonotype was seen ten or more times. J is TRBJ2-3 and V is TRBV9; 7 nucleotides line up with TRBD1. The CDR3 has 19 amino acids. The germline CDR1 and CDR2 sequences are SGDLS and YYNGEE. V lost 0 bases to trimming and J lost 4 bases; unmatched junction nucleotides: 17. The CDR3 region is CASSVGEQGNLKFADTQYF. The CDR3 nucleotides read TGTGCCAGCAGCGTAGGAGAACAGGGGAATTTGAAGTTCGCAGATACGCAGTATTTT.

As for this clonotype: This sequence may be a read error, since a much larger clone differs from it by one base. The rearrangement uses TRBV15 and TRBJ2-1; 11 bases match TRBD2. Germline trimming cut 4 bases from V and 6 bases from J; bases unmatched to any gene: 5. CDR1 LNHNV and CDR2 YYDKDF come from the germline V gene (reference sequence). The CDR3 consists of 15 residues. In nucleotides, the CDR3 is TGTGCCACCAGCACAATAGCGGGGGGGCTCAATGAGCAGTTCTTC. Encoded protein: CATSTIAGGLNEQFF.

The sample holds many counts of this clonotype. This chain links TRBV9 with TRBJ2-6, with D possibly being TRBD1 (6 bases). The CDR3 totals 15 residues. The V and J ends lost 4 bases and 4 bases respectively, with 12 bases between them. Germline V gene sequence: CDR1 SGDLS, CDR2 YYNGEE. The CDR3 DNA reads TGTGCCAGCAGCACGAGGGGGTCCGGGGCCAACGTCCTGACTTTC. Its protein product is CASSTRGSGANVLTF. The variable domain in full, with the rest retrieved from reference TRBV9 and TRBJ2-6, is DSGVTQTPKHLITATGQRVTLRCSPRSGDLSVYWYQQSLDQGLQFLIQYYNGEERAKGNILERFSAQQFPDLHSELNLSSLELGDSALYFCASSTRGSGANVLTFGAGSRLTVL.

This clonotype has ten or more counts. This chain uses TRBV2 with TRBJ2-2; 7 nucleotides align to TRBD1. Germline CDR1 and CDR2: SNHLY and FYNNEI. The CDR3 is made up of 13 amino acids. The ends lost 6 bases at V and 6 bases at J; junction bases unmatched: 4. This CDR3 is CASRDRAPGELFF. CDR3 DNA sequence: TGTGCCAGCAGAGACAGGGCACCCGGGGAGCTGTTTTTT.